These 21 T cell receptor beta chains share one sample of origin, sequenced in a study of naive and memory T cell subsets. Ligated cDNA underwent four rounds of PCR with nested alpha and beta constant region primers and SP2. Each CDR3 protein gets one entry after TCRdb re-called the UMI-ligation and nested PCR reads with MiXCR. Among around 37,000 distinct CDR3 sequences, 11% were seen once, and the ten largest hold roughly 3.9%. The treatment here: skin biopsy from PPD injection site in Mantoux-positive individual. TCR cDNA received a 3' ligated oligonucleotide that carried a UMI. Material: skin, obtained from a tuberculin skin test site. The source is an adult in good health.

The CDR3 nucleotides read TGTGCCAGCAGTGAGTTATCAGGGGGTATGGGAACTGAAGCTTTCTTT. Protein sequence: CASSELSGGMGTEAFF. The V call is TRBV6-1, the J call TRBJ1-1; 7 positions agree with TRBD1. V lost 3 bases, J lost 5 bases, and 12 bases stayed unmatched. This CDR3 has 16 residues. Germline V lookup: CDR1 MNHNS, CDR2 SASEGT.

This clonotype was seen at least ten times. The chain carries TRBV6-4 and TRBJ2-1; TRBD1 agrees at 8 bases. V lost 6 bases and J lost 3; bases outside the gene matches: 7. The CDR3 is made up of 15 amino acids. Germline CDR1 and CDR2: MRHNA and SNTAGT. The CDR3 region has the DNA TGTGCCAGCAGCCCCACAGGGGGAGACTACAATGAGCAGTTCTTC. This gives the protein CASSPTGGDYNEQFF.

The J gene is TRBJ2-1, the V gene TRBV6-4, with 7 bases matching TRBD1. From germline, CDR1 is MRHNA and CDR2 SNTAGT. The CDR3 is made up of 15 amino acids. The V segment lost 2 bases and the J segment 3 bases; nucleotides outside the gene matches: 4. The CDR3 loop reads CASSDVSGGYNEQFF. The CDR3, as DNA: TGTGCCAGCAGTGACGTTTCAGGGGGCTACAATGAGCAGTTCTTC.

This clonotype was detected ten times or more. The gene calls are TRBV28 and TRBJ2-2; 11 bases map to TRBD2. J lost 4 bases, V lost 7 bases, and 8 bases had no gene match. Germline CDR1 is MDHEN and CDR2 is SYDVKM. The CDR3 is 16 amino acids. The CDR3 spells CASTVAGGPGTGELFF. The CDR3 coding sequence is TGTGCCAGCACCGTAGCGGGAGGGCCGGGCACCGGGGAGCTGTTTTTT.

The chain has TRBV19 and TRBJ1-2; TRBD1 agrees at 7 bases. Per germline, CDR1 LNHDA and CDR2 SQIVND (reference sequence). J lost 8 bases, V lost 6 bases, and 12 bases had no gene match. There are 14 residues in the CDR3. CDR3 in DNA: TGTGCCAGTAGCACGACAGGGACCTTAGAGGGCTACACCTTC. This encodes CASSTTGTLEGYTF.

This clonotype was seen only a few times. This chain uses TRBV7-3 with TRBJ1-1; 8 positions agree with TRBD1. The CDR3 consists of 15 residues. Trimming removed 2 bases from V and 4 bases from J; junction bases left unmatched: 6. CDR1 SGHTA and CDR2 FQGTGA come from the germline V gene. CDR3 DNA sequence: TGTGCCAGCAGCTTACTCTCAGGGGGCAGCACTGAAGCTTTCTTT. This encodes CASSLLSGGSTEAFF.

J is TRBJ2-1 and V is TRBV30; weak D call: TRBD2 (7 bases). The V gene's germline CDR1 is GTSNPN and CDR2 SVGIG (reference sequence). This CDR3 spans 14 amino acids. V dropped 6 bases and J dropped 1 base, with 13 bases sitting between them. The CDR3 nucleotides read TGTGCCTGCCTCAGGGGAGGGTCCTACAATGAGCAGTTCTTC. The encoded protein is CACLRGGSYNEQFF.

V usage is TRBV29-1 and J usage is TRBJ2-7; 7 positions match TRBD1. Germline V lookup: CDR1 SQVTM, CDR2 ANQGSEA. The CDR3 runs 14 residues. The V and J ends lost 4 bases and 0 bases, in that order; junction bases with no gene match: 6. The CDR3 DNA sequence: TGCAGCGTTGCCCGACAGGGTCGCTCCTACGAGCAGTACTTC. It yields the protein CSVARQGRSYEQYF.

There are a few counts of this clonotype. The CDR3 nucleotides read TGTGCCAGCAGCATAACTAGCGGGAGTGAACACGAGCAGTACTTC. Protein sequence: CASSITSGSEHEQYF. The V and J genes are TRBV25-1 and TRBJ2-7, with 11 bases fitting TRBD2. The CDR3 has 15 amino acids. CDR1 and CDR2 (germline): MGHDK, SYGVNS. V was clipped by 6 bases and J by 5 bases; unmatched bases: 9.

As concerns this clonotype: A much larger clonotype is one base distant, so this may be a read error. The chain couples TRBV29-1 to TRBJ1-1; D is ambiguous. Germline assignment: CDR1 SQVTM and CDR2 ANQGSEA. The V end lost 5 bases, the J end lost 0 bases, and 13 bases lay between the germline ends. This CDR3 comprises 14 residues. The CDR3 protein is CSVIPSGMNTEAFF. The CDR3 bases are TGCAGCGTTATCCCATCCGGGATGAACACTGAAGCTTTCTTT.

The rearrangement uses TRBV6-5 and TRBJ2-7; a possible D gene is TRBD2 (5 bases). The V gene's germline CDR1 is MNHEY and CDR2 SVGAGI. CDR3 length: 12 residues. Trimming cost V 5 bases and J 7 bases, with 12 bases left between them. The CDR3 bases are TGTGCCAGCAGTCGAGTAACGGGGGAGCAGTACTTC. It specifies CASSRVTGEQYF.

This clonotype rates as medium-sized. The chain recombines TRBV10-3 with TRBJ2-3, with D perhaps matching TRBD2 (5 bases). CDR1 ENHRY and CDR2 SYGVKD come from the germline V gene. Trimming pared 7 bases from V and 0 bases from J, leaving 20 bases between. The CDR3 sequence is 17 residues long. The CDR3 protein is CAINSLEPPGSTDTQYF. The CDR3 region has the DNA TGTGCCATCAACTCTCTCGAACCTCCGGGGAGCACAGATACGCAGTATTTT.

The chain joins TRBV30 to TRBJ2-1; 7 bases are a match to TRBD1. This CDR3 contains 17 residues. Germline CDR1 GTSNPN, CDR2 SVGIG (reference sequence). With 3 bases clipped from V and 9 bases from J, the junction kept 20 bases outside the gene matches. CDR3 protein: CAWSLKPGQPRVGEQFF. CDR3 in DNA: TGTGCCTGGAGCCTAAAGCCGGGACAGCCGAGGGTAGGTGAGCAGTTCTTC.

This clonotype occurred a few times. The rearrangement links TRBV7-9 to TRBJ2-7; D call uncertain. V shed 5 bases and J shed 5 bases, with 10 bases lying between them. The CDR3 length is 12 residues. CDR1 is SEHNR and CDR2 is FQNEAQ in the germline V gene (reference sequence). The DNA for the CDR3 is TGTGCCAGCAGCCGAGACCGGCACGAGCAGTACTTC. It specifies CASSRDRHEQYF.

The sample holds a few counts of this clonotype. The chain uses TRBV11-2 and TRBJ2-6; a possible D gene is TRBD2 (6 bases). The V and J ends lost 5 bases and 2 bases respectively, with 16 bases between them. The germline V gene encodes CDR1 SGHAT and CDR2 FQNNGV. CDR3 size: 17 residues. The CDR3 loop reads CASSRTWGEAGANVLTF. CDR3 bases: TGTGCCAGCAGCCGCACCTGGGGGGAAGCTGGGGCCAACGTCCTGACTTTC.

This clonotype was found a few times. This chain connects TRBV5-5 to TRBJ1-1; TRBD1 is a possible D gene (5 bases). CDR1 is SGHKS and CDR2 is YYEKEE in the germline V gene (reference sequence). The V gene lost 1 base and the J gene lost 1 base, with 8 bases spanning the gap. This CDR3 has 14 amino acids. This CDR3 is CASSLLQGNTEAFF. For the CDR3, the DNA is TGTGCCAGCAGCTTGCTGCAGGGGAACACTGAAGCTTTCTTT.

This rearrangement joins TRBV28 to TRBJ1-4; 9 nucleotides match TRBD1. From germline, CDR1 is MDHEN and CDR2 SYDVKM. Trimming removed 6 bases from V and 7 bases from J; junction bases left unmatched: 33. There are 23 residues in the CDR3. CDR3 bases: TGTGCCAGCAGCCGGAGGGGCTTAACCCGGACAGGGGCGTGGGTATTTCTTGGTGAAAAACTGTTTTTT. As protein: CASSRRGLTRTGAWVFLGEKLFF.

As regards this clonotype: A much larger clone differs from this one at a single base, so this may be a read error. V is TRBV5-5 and J is TRBJ2-7; possibly TRBD1 for D (6 bases). V was pared by 0 bases and J by 3 bases, with 19 bases between. Per germline, CDR1 SGHKS and CDR2 YYEKEE (reference sequence). This CDR3 has 17 amino acids. The CDR3 region is CASSLASGHLSYYEQYF. CDR3 DNA: TGTGCCAGCAGCTTGGCCTCGGGACACTTGTCTTACTACGAGCAGTACTTC.

This clonotype was detected many times. This chain connects TRBV7-2 to TRBJ2-6; D not certain. The CDR3 is made up of 13 amino acids. Trimming left V 3 bases short and J 3 bases short, with 3 bases between. The germline V gene has CDR1 SGHTA and CDR2 FQGNSA. The CDR3 nucleotides read TGTGCCAGCAGCTTCTTTGGGGCCAACGTCCTGACTTTC. This sequence encodes CASSFFGANVLTF.

Many counts were recorded for this clonotype. Here the CDR3 reads CSVEGGGGYVAFF. Here the CDR3 DNA reads TGCAGCGTTGAAGGCGGGGGGGGGTACGTCGCTTTCTTT. The chain is built from TRBV29-1 and TRBJ1-1, with a possible D match to TRBD1 (5 bases). Germline-derived CDR1 and CDR2 are SQVTM and ANQGSEA. Trimming stripped 1 base from V and 11 bases from J, with 17 bases between. The length of the CDR3 is 13 residues.

The sample holds many counts of this clonotype. The J gene is TRBJ2-1, the V gene TRBV20-1, with 9 bases that match TRBD2. J was trimmed by 8 bases and V by 3 bases; bases with no gene match: 5. Per the germline V gene, CDR1 is DFQATT and CDR2 is SNEGSKA (reference sequence). This CDR3 has 13 amino acids. The CDR3 region has the DNA TGCAGTGCTAGGCGCGGGAGGGCCCATGAGCAGTTCTTC. It translates to CSARRGRAHEQFF.